This record concerns one T cell receptor beta chain sequence. TCRdb's table, derived via immunoSEQ multiplex PCR, lists solely in-frame clones and lacks some. The sample lists some 220,000 clones, roughly 91% seen once, with around 0.86% in the top ten. This sample stems from a study of blood T cell repertoires in COVID-19. Background on the study: Acute-phase and convalescent COVID-19 samples originated in the United States, Italy and Spain. PBMCs, B-cell-depleted T cells, or T cells provided the cDNA or gDNA that made up the material.

The Seattle patients, enrolled during active infection, were followed longitudinally. The ends lost 3 bases at V and 9 bases at J; junction bases unmatched: 7. The CDR3 is 15 residues long. Germline values: CDR1 MNHEY, CDR2 SMNVEV (reference sequence). The rearrangement links TRBV27 to TRBJ1-4, with 10 positions matching TRBD1. Sequenced sample: peripheral blood. This receptor was identified in a man aged 25 to 45 with COVID-19, enrolled during active disease. The CDR3 is CASSFRTGGSQKLFF. CDR3 DNA: TGTGCCAGCAGTTTCCGGACAGGGGGTTCTCAAAAACTGTTTTTT.